This entry lists 23 T cell receptor beta chains sequenced from one sample in a study of blood T cell repertoires in COVID-19. Method: immunoSEQ multiplex PCR; TCRdb's copy keeps in-frame clones and lacks some. In the table there are approximately 90,000 clones, roughly 86% of which are singletons. Sequencing was carried out using peripheral blood. The receptors come from a human donor in a cohort sampled during active COVID-19.

Only a few counts were recorded for this clone. The chain is built from TRBV11-2 and TRBJ2-7, with 9 positions matching TRBD1. Germline values: CDR1 SGHAT, CDR2 FQNNGV. The J segment lost 0 bases and the V segment lost 1 base, leaving 10 bases of the junction unmatched. The CDR3 covers 18 residues. CDR3 loop: CASSLVGTGTGSSYEQYF. The CDR3 nucleotides read TGTGCCAGCAGCTTAGTGGGGACCGGGACAGGGAGCTCCTACGAGCAGTACTTC. The full variable domain, completed using reference TRBV11-2 and TRBJ2-7, is EAGVAQSPRYKIIEKRQSVAFWCNPISGHATLYWYQQILGQGPKLLIQFQNNGVVDDSQLPKDRFSAERLKGVDSTLKIQPAKLEDSAVYLCASSLVGTGTGSSYEQYFGPGTRLTVT.

The rearrangement links TRBV13 to TRBJ1-1; perhaps TRBD1 as D (5 bases). This CDR3 is 15 amino acids long. Trimming shortened V by 4 bases and J by 1 base, and 13 bases separated the two germline ends. Germline values: CDR1 PRHDT, CDR2 FYEKMQ (reference sequence). The CDR3 sequence is CASSYYGAGNTEAFF. DNA of the CDR3: TGTGCCAGCAGCTATTATGGGGCAGGGAACACTGAAGCTTTCTTT.

The V call is TRBV11-2, the J call TRBJ2-5; 7 bases agree with TRBD1. The trim removed 3 bases at V and 2 bases at J, leaving 6 bases unmatched. Germline CDR1 SGHAT, CDR2 FQNNGV. CDR3 length: 15 residues. In DNA, the CDR3 is TGTGCCAGCAGCTTCGACCCGGGACAGCAAGAGACCCAGTACTTC. It yields the protein CASSFDPGQQETQYF.

The chain recombines TRBV15 with TRBJ2-7; possible D gene TRBD1, 5 bases. The V gene's germline CDR1 is LNHNV and CDR2 YYDKDF (reference sequence). Trimming took 1 base from V and 1 from J, leaving 8 bases between them. The CDR3 extends over 14 amino acids. CDR3 in amino acids: CATSRGRQSYEQYF. Written as DNA, the CDR3 is TGTGCCACCAGCAGAGGTCGACAGTCCTACGAGCAGTACTTC. Full variable domain (outside the CDR3, taken from reference TRBV15 and TRBJ2-7): DAMVIQNPRYQVTQFGKPVTLSCSQTLNHNVMYWYQQKSSQAPKLLFHYYDKDFNNEADTPDNFQSRRPNTSFCFLDIRSPGLGDTAMYLCATSRGRQSYEQYFGPGTRLTVT.

This rearrangement joins TRBV5-4 to TRBJ1-1; maybe TRBD1 (5 bases). Germline CDR1 SGHNT, CDR2 YYREEE (reference sequence). CDR3 length: 13 residues. Trimming took 1 base from V and 4 from J, leaving 8 bases between them. In nucleotides, the CDR3 is TGTGCCAGCAGCTTGCCCGGGGGCACTGAAGCTTTCTTT. Amino acid sequence: CASSLPGGTEAFF.

The genes are TRBV23-1 and TRBJ2-7, with a weak D call TRBD1 (6 bases). TRBV23-1 counts as an open reading frame of uncertain function. This CDR3 is 11 amino acids long. As DNA, the CDR3 is TGCGCAGACAGGCACCCCTACGAGCAGTACTTC. As protein: CADRHPYEQYF.

The chain combines TRBV13 with TRBJ1-2, with 9 positions matching TRBD1. After removal of 5 bases from V and 7 bases from J, the junction contained 11 bases not matched to a gene. The CDR3 totals 15 residues. Per the germline V gene, CDR1 is PRHDT and CDR2 is FYEKMQ (reference sequence). Here the CDR3 reads CASSLREDRGSGYTF. The CDR3 nucleotides read TGTGCCAGCAGCCTAAGGGAAGACAGGGGGAGTGGCTACACCTTC.

The gene calls are TRBV7-9 and TRBJ2-3, with 10 bases fitting TRBD2. In germline, CDR1 is SEHNR, CDR2 FQNEAQ (reference sequence). This CDR3 is 17 amino acids long. Germline trimming cut 1 base from V and 2 bases from J; bases unmatched to any gene: 6. The CDR3 DNA is TGTGCCAGCAGCTTAGATTGGCTAGCGGGGGTCACAGATACGCAGTATTTT. It codes for CASSLDWLAGVTDTQYF.

The chain is built from TRBV29-1 and TRBJ2-7; D might be TRBD1 (6 bases). Per germline, CDR1 SQVTM and CDR2 ANQGSEA. This CDR3 has 14 residues. V was cut by 1 base and J by 3 bases, with 13 bases left in between. The CDR3 region has the DNA TGCAGCGTTGAAGTGGACAGCCTAAACTACGAGCAGTACTTC. Its translation is CSVEVDSLNYEQYF.

In DNA, the CDR3 is TGCGCCAGCAGCCAAGAAGGGCCCAGGGGAGCTAATGAAAAACTGTTTTTT. Translation: CASSQEGPRGANEKLFF. V gene TRBV4-1 combines with J gene TRBJ1-4, with D possibly being TRBD1 (6 bases). This CDR3 region has 17 residues. V lost 0 bases, J lost 3 bases, and 14 bases lay in between. Germline V gene sequence: CDR1 MGHRA, CDR2 YSYEKL.

This chain links TRBV7-9 with TRBJ2-3, with 7 bases matching TRBD1. Germline V gene sequence: CDR1 SEHNR, CDR2 FQNEAQ (reference sequence). The CDR3 extends over 13 amino acids. V was clipped by 5 bases and J by 6 bases; unmatched bases: 5. CDR3: CASSEGAIDTQYF. CDR3 DNA sequence: TGTGCCAGCAGCGAGGGGGCGATTGATACGCAGTATTTT.

This rearrangement joins TRBV6-5 to TRBJ1-5; 7 nucleotides line up with TRBD1. The germline CDR1 and CDR2 sequences are MNHEY and SVGAGI. V lost 10 bases to trimming and J lost 4 bases; unmatched junction nucleotides: 7. The CDR3 spans 13 residues. The DNA for the CDR3 is TGTGCCACCGGGGACAGTAGAAATCAGCCCCAGCATTTT. Encoded protein: CATGDSRNQPQHF.

This chain joins TRBV6-6 and TRBJ2-5; D not resolved. This CDR3 contains 13 residues. Germline CDR1 and CDR2: MNHNY and SVGAGI (reference sequence). V lost 6 bases and J lost 3, with 11 bases in between. CDR3: CASRTTWEETQYF. CDR3 in DNA: TGTGCCAGCAGGACGACTTGGGAAGAGACCCAGTACTTC.

The genes are TRBV5-1 and TRBJ1-1; 9 bases are shared with TRBD1. Germline assignment: CDR1 SGHRS and CDR2 YFSETQ. Unmatched junction bases numbered 6, after V lost 0 bases and J lost 6 bases. The CDR3 runs 15 residues. CDR3 in DNA: TGCGCCAGCAGCTTGGGGCCGGGACAGGGTGCTGAAGCTTTCTTT. It yields the protein CASSLGPGQGAEAFF. The variable domain in full, with the rest retrieved from reference TRBV5-1 and TRBJ1-1, is KAGVTQTPRYLIKTRGQQVTLSCSPISGHRSVSWYQQTPGQGLQFLFEYFSETQRNKGNFPGRFSGRQFSNSRSEMNVSTLELGDSALYLCASSLGPGQGAEAFFGQGTRLTVV.

V usage is TRBV29-1 and J usage is TRBJ2-1; 13 bases match TRBD2. With V trimmed by 6 bases and J by 4 bases, 12 bases remained unmatched. The CDR3 runs 17 residues. The V gene's germline CDR1 is SQVTM and CDR2 ANQGSEA. The CDR3 loop reads CSVGRTSGGQQYNEQFF. As DNA, the CDR3 is TGCAGCGTCGGAAGGACTAGCGGGGGCCAACAGTACAATGAGCAGTTCTTC.

The CDR3 nucleotides read TGTGCCAGCTCACCGGACAGGGCACAGCCCCAGCATTTT. Its protein product is CASSPDRAQPQHF. The chain couples TRBV18 to TRBJ1-5, with TRBD1 identical over 8 bases. CDR3 length: 13 amino acids. The V and J ends lost 3 bases and 7 bases, in that order; junction bases with no gene match: 2. Germline assignment: CDR1 KGHSH and CDR2 LQKENI.

The V and J genes are TRBV3-1 (or the pseudogene TRBV3-2) and TRBJ1-1, with 8 bases matching TRBD1. There are 13 residues in the CDR3. CDR1 is LGHDT and CDR2 is YNNKEL in the germline V gene (reference sequence). V dropped 4 bases and J dropped 11; count of bases not matched to a gene: 9. In nucleotides, the CDR3 is TGTGCCAGCAGCCCGACAGGGGCCGTAACGGCTTTCTTT. Translating gives CASSPTGAVTAFF.

Only one count was recorded for this clone. This chain connects TRBV29-1 to TRBJ1-2; D gene uncertain. Germline loops: CDR1 SQVTM, CDR2 ANQGSEA. V was pared by 0 bases and J by 4 bases, with 6 bases between. The CDR3 has 12 residues. The CDR3 here is CSVEDGSYGYTF. The CDR3 bases are TGCAGCGTTGAAGACGGGTCCTATGGCTACACCTTC.

V usage is TRBV12-3 or TRBV12-4 and J usage is TRBJ1-5, with D uncertain. The CDR3 runs to 12 residues. The ends were cut back, 5 bases at V and 4 bases at J, with 6 bases in the middle. CDR3 protein: CASSVANQPQHF. Here the CDR3 DNA reads TGTGCCAGCAGTGTGGCTAATCAGCCCCAGCATTTT.

This rearrangement joins TRBV6-5 to TRBJ1-5; D gene unclear. The ends were cut back, 8 bases at V and 9 bases at J, with 14 bases in the middle. The V gene's germline CDR1 is MNHEY and CDR2 SVGAGI. This CDR3 has 12 residues. CDR3 protein: CASGLPPGPQHF. The CDR3 nucleotides read TGTGCCAGCGGGCTGCCACCAGGGCCCCAGCATTTT.

This chain links TRBV5-6 with TRBJ2-1; the D gene is possibly TRBD2 (5 bases). Germline V lookup: CDR1 SGHDT, CDR2 YYEEEE. V lost 0 bases and J 4 bases, leaving 8 bases between the germline ends. CDR3 size: 14 residues. The CDR3 region has the DNA TGTGCCAGCAGCTTGGGGACTTCATACAATGAGCAGTTCTTC. Its protein product is CASSLGTSYNEQFF.

This chain joins TRBV18 and TRBJ2-2; no clear D. The CDR3 is made up of 13 amino acids. V was cut by 8 bases and J by 1 base, with 8 bases left in between. Germline V lookup: CDR1 KGHSH, CDR2 LQKENI. This CDR3 reads CASVHRNTGELFF. CDR3 nucleotide sequence: TGTGCCAGCGTACACAGGAACACCGGGGAGCTGTTTTTT.

CDR3 in amino acids: CASSPLAISNQPQHF. CDR3 in DNA: TGTGCCAGTAGTCCTTTAGCTATTAGCAATCAGCCCCAGCATTTT. The chain carries TRBV19 and TRBJ1-5, with D hard to call. Trimming took 5 bases from V and 0 from J, leaving 11 bases between them. This CDR3 has 15 amino acids. Looked up from germline, CDR1 is LNHDA and CDR2 is SQIVND (reference sequence).